The T cell receptor (beta chain) described here comes from a study of cytomegalovirus exposure and HLA in healthy donors. There are 15 residues in the CDR3. Looked up from germline, CDR1 is LNHDA and CDR2 is SQIVND (reference sequence). Unmatched junction bases numbered 4, after V lost 3 bases and J lost 3 bases. This PCR relied on a set of 60 Vbeta primers and 13 Jbeta primers. The protocol was immunoSEQ multiplex PCR, while the TCRdb copy is restricted to in-frame clones and leaves out a portion. The sample includes roughly 150,000 clones, roughly four fifths of them seen just once. What was sequenced was PBMCs. This chain joins TRBV19 and TRBJ2-1; 8 bases agree with TRBD1. This TCR came from a man younger than 40 in good health and CMV-seronegative. CDR3: CASSITGGLYNEQFF. The CDR3 DNA reads as TGTGCCAGTAGTATTACAGGGGGGCTCTACAATGAGCAGTTCTTC.